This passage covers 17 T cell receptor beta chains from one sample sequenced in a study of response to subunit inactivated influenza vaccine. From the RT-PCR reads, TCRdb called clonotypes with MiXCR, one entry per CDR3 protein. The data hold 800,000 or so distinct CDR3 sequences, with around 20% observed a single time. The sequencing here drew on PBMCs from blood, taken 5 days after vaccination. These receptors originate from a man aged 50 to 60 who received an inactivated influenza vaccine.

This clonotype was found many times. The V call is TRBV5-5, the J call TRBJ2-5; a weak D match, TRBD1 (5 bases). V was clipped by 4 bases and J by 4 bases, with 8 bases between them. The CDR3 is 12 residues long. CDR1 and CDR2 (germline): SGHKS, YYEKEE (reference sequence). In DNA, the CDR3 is TGTGCCAGCAGCCCCGACAGAGAGACCCAGTACTTC. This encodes CASSPDRETQYF.

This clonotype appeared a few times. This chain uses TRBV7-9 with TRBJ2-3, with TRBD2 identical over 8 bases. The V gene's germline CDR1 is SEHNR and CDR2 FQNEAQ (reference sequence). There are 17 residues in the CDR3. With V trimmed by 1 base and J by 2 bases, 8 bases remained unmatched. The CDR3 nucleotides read TGTGCCAGCAGCTTAGGAGTCCAGCGGGGGACCACAGATACGCAGTATTTT. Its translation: CASSLGVQRGTTDTQYF.

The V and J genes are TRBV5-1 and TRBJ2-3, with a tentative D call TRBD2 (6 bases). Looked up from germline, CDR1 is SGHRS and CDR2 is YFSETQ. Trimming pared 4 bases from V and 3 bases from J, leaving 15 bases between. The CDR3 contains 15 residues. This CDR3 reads CASSEEGLATDTQYF. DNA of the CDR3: TGCGCCAGCAGCGAGGAGGGGCTAGCAACAGATACGCAGTATTTT.

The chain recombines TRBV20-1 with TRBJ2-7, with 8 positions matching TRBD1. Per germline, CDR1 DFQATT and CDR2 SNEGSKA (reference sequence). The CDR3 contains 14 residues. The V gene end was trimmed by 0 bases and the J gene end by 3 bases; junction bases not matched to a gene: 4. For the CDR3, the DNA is TGCAGTGCTAGAGAGTATGACAGGGGCTACGAGCAGTACTTC. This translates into CSAREYDRGYEQYF.

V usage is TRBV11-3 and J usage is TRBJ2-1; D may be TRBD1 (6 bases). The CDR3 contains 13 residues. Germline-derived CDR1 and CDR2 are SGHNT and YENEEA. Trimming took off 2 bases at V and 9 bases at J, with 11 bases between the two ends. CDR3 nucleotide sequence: TGTGCCAGCAGCTTAAACAGGGTTGCTGAGCAGTTCTTC. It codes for CASSLNRVAEQFF.

CDR3 DNA: TGTGCCAGCAGCCAACGGGGTACGGGGACTGAAGCTTTCTTT. Its translation: CASSQRGTGTEAFF. The gene calls are TRBV14 and TRBJ1-1, with D unresolved. The CDR3 extends over 14 amino acids. V gave up 2 bases and J gave up 5 bases, with 12 bases separating them. CDR1 is SGHDN, CDR2 FVKESK, per germline.

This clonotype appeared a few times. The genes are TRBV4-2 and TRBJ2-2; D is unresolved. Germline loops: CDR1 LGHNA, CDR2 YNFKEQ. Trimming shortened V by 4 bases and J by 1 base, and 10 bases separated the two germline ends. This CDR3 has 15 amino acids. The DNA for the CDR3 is TGTGCCAGCAGCCGAATGGACGGGAACACCGGGGAGCTGTTTTTT. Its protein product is CASSRMDGNTGELFF.

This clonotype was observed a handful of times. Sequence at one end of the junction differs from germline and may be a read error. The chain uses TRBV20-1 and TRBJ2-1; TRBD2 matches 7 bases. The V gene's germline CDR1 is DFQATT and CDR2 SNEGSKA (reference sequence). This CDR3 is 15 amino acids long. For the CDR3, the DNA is TGCAGTGCTAGAGCTACGCGGGAGTCCTTCAATGAGCAGTTCTTC. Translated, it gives CSARATRESFNEQFF.

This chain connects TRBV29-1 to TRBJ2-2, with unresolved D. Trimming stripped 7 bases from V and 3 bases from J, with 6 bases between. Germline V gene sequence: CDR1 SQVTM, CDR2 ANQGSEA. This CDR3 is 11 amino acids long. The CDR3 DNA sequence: TGCAGCGCAAGAGACACCGGGGAGCTGTTTTTT. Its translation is CSARDTGELFF.

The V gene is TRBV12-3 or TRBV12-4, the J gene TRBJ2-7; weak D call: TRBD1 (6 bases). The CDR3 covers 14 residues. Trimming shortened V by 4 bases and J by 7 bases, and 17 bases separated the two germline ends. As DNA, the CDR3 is TGTGCCAGCAGTTCGAAAGACAGGTACTTAGAGCAGTACTTC. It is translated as CASSSKDRYLEQYF.

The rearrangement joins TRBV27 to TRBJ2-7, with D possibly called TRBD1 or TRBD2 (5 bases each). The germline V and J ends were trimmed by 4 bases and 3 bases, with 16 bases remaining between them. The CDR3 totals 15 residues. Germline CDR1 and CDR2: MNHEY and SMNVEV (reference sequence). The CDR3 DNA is TGTGCCAGCAGTTACACCTGGGACCTATACTACGAGCAGTACTTC. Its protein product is CASSYTWDLYYEQYF.

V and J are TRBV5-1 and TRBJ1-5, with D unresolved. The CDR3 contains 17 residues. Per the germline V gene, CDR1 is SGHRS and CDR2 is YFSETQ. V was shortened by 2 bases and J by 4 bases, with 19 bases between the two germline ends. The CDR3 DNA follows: TGCGCCAGCAGCTTAGGTGGCAGTACCCCATCTAATCAGCCCCAGCATTTT. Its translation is CASSLGGSTPSNQPQHF.

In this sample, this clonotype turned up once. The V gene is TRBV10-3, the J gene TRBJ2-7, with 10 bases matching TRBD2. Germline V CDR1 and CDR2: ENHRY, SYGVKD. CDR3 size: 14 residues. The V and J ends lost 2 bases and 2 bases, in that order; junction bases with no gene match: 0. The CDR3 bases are TGTGCCATCAGTGAGCTAGCGGGGGCCTACGAGCAGTACTTC. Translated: CAISELAGAYEQYF.

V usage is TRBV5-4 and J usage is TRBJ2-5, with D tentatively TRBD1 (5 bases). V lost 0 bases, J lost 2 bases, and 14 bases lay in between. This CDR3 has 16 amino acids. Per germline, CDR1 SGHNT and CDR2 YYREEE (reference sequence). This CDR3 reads CASSLVGAGQQETQYF. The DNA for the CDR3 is TGTGCCAGCAGCTTGGTAGGGGCTGGTCAACAAGAGACCCAGTACTTC.

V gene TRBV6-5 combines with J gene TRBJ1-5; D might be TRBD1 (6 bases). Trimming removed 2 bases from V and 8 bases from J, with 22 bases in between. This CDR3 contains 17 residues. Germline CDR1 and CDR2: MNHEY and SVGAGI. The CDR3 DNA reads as TGTGCCAGCAGTTACCGTAGGAGAGGGGGTGGGGGGGAGCCCCAGCATTTT. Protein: CASSYRRRGGGGEPQHF.

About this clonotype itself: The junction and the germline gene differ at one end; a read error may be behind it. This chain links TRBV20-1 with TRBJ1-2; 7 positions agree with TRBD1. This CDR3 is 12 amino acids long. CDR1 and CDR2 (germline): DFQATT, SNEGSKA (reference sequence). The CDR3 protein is CSAMTGNSGYTF. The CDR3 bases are TGCAGTGCTATGACAGGGAACTCTGGCTACACCTTC.

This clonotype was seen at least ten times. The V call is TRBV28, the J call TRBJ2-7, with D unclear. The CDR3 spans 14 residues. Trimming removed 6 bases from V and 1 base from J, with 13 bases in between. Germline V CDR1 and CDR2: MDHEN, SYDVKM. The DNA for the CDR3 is TGTGCCAGCAGACACTGGACGGATTCCTACGAGCAGTACTTC. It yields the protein CASRHWTDSYEQYF.